Listed below are T cell receptor beta chains from one sample, sequenced in a study of early T cells in non-severe SARS-CoV-2 infection. One entry per CDR3 protein, called by TCRdb with MiXCR from the 5' RACE reads. The sample has about 110,000 distinct CDR3 sequences, about 12% seen once; the top ten hold roughly 2.9%. Input material: whole blood. The receptors originated from an adult who was a healthcare worker with PCR-confirmed SARS-CoV-2 infection or an uninfected control (not recorded which). CDR3s include the opening cysteine and the closing phenylalanine or tryptophan. The D gene is left open where the match is weak. Not every row has a clone size; where given, it reads once, few, many or a size class.

>few|TRBJ2-7|.|TRBV11-3
CASSLLFYEQYF
TGTGCCAGCAGCTTACTCTTCTACGAGCAGTACTTC
>many|TRBJ1-3|.|TRBV6-6
CASSYEGVSGNTIYF
TGTGCCAGCAGTTATGAAGGAGTCTCTGGAAACACCATATATTTT
>.|TRBJ2-1|.|TRBV11-1
CASSSLDSIKQFF
TGTGCCAGCAGCTCCCTCGACTCCATCAAGCAGTTCTTC
>.|TRBJ2-7|TRBD2|TRBV3-1
CASSLRRGARGGGSYEQYF
TGTGCCAGCAGCCTCAGACGGGGAGCGAGGGGCGGGGGCTCCTACGAGCAGTACTTC
>many|TRBJ1-2|.|TRBV20-1
CSAGQINYGYTF
TGCAGTGCTGGACAGATTAACTATGGCTACACCTTC
>many|TRBJ1-4|.|TRBV18
CASSSQQGRRTTNEKLFF
TGTGCCAGCTCTTCCCAACAGGGAAGGAGGACAACTAATGAAAAACTGTTTTTT
>few|TRBJ2-7|.|TRBV19
CASKGVIGRDSYEQYF
TGTGCCAGTAAAGGGGTAATTGGTCGGGACTCCTACGAGCAGTACTTC
>.|TRBJ1-1|.|TRBV29-1
CSVDPGRSSEAFF
TGCAGCGTTGACCCAGGGCGATCATCTGAAGCTTTCTTT
>.|TRBJ1-1|.|TRBV12-3/TRBV12-4
CASSLIGGGRDWNLNTEAFF
TGTGCCAGCAGTTTAATCGGCGGAGGGAGGGATTGGAACCTCAACACTGAAGCTTTCTTT
>many|TRBJ2-1|.|TRBV7-2
CASSLNSYNEQFF
TGTGCCAGCAGCCTAAACTCCTACAATGAGCAGTTCTTC
>many|TRBJ2-3|.|TRBV6-2/TRBV6-3
CASSYGIGVFTDTQYF
TGTGCCAGCAGTTACGGTATAGGGGTCTTCACAGATACGCAGTATTTT
>.|TRBJ1-3|.|TRBV7-9
CASSSGPSSGNTIYF
TGTGCCAGCAGCTCAGGGCCTAGCTCTGGAAACACCATATATTTT
>few|TRBJ1-5|TRBD1|TRBV20-1
CSARDPGGNQPQHF
TGCAGTGCTAGAGACCCAGGGGGAAATCAGCCCCAGCATTTT
>few|TRBJ1-1|.|TRBV10-2
CASSESGTYTEAFF
TGCGCCAGCAGTGAGTCGGGCACTTACACTGAAGCTTTCTTT
>.|TRBJ2-3|TRBD2|TRBV11-3
CASSHNSRGRTTDTQYF
TGTGCCAGCAGCCACAACTCCCGCGGGAGGACCACAGATACGCAGTATTTT
>many|TRBJ1-2|TRBD1|TRBV20-1
CSARTGEFGYTF
TGCAGTGCGAGGACAGGGGAGTTTGGCTACACCTTC
>many|TRBJ2-5|TRBD2|TRBV5-5
CASSWRTSGVQETQYF
TGTGCCAGCAGCTGGAGGACTAGCGGGGTCCAAGAGACCCAGTACTTC
>many|TRBJ1-1|TRBD1|TRBV7-6
CASSRTGANTEAFF
TGTGCCAGCAGCCGTACAGGGGCGAACACTGAAGCTTTCTTT
>many|TRBJ1-5|.|TRBV2
CASSEANSLQPQHF
TGTGCCAGCAGTGAAGCGAACAGTCTTCAGCCCCAGCATTTT
>.|TRBJ1-4|.|TRBV7-9
CASSNHKLGKLFF
TGTGCCAGCAGCAACCATAAACTAGGAAAACTGTTTTTT
>many|TRBJ2-1|TRBD2|TRBV6-2/TRBV6-3
CASVKPLAGVNNEQFF
TGTGCCAGCGTAAAACCCTTGGCGGGAGTAAACAATGAGCAGTTCTTC
>many|TRBJ1-5|.|TRBV4-2
CASSQGIQESHQPQHF
TGTGCCAGCAGCCAGGGTATCCAGGAGAGTCATCAGCCCCAGCATTTT
>many|TRBJ2-1|.|TRBV7-3
CASSPPGDEQFF
TGTGCCAGCAGCCCCCCCGGAGATGAGCAGTTCTTC
>many|TRBJ1-2|.|TRBV6-5
CASSRLDNYGYTF
TGTGCCAGCAGCCGACTGGATAACTATGGCTACACCTTC
>many|TRBJ1-2|TRBD1|TRBV29-1
CSVLTGGYGYTF
TGCAGCGTTCTGACAGGGGGCTATGGCTACACCTTC
>few|TRBJ2-1|.|TRBV20-1
CSAREAGTPQAAQFF
TGCAGTGCTAGAGAGGCCGGGACTCCCCAAGCCGCACAGTTCTTC
>.|TRBJ1-2|.|TRBV21-1
CANPPGHYGYTF
TGTGCCAACCCCCCGGGGCACTATGGCTACACCTTC
>many|TRBJ2-7|TRBD2|TRBV6-5
CASSSLAGGTYEQYF
TGTGCCAGCAGTTCCCTAGCGGGAGGGACCTACGAGCAGTACTTC
>.|TRBJ1-2|.|TRBV9
CASSGQLGGYTF
TGTGCCAGCAGCGGACAGTTAGGAGGCTACACCTTC
>few|TRBJ1-3|.|TRBV29-1
CSGRTAGNTIYF
TGCAGCGGCAGGACAGCTGGAAACACCATATATTTT
>many|TRBJ2-5|TRBD2|TRBV15
CATSPLAEFQETQYF
TGTGCCACCAGCCCGCTAGCGGAGTTCCAAGAGACCCAGTACTTC
>.|TRBJ1-1|.|TRBV28
CASSVRFEAFF
TGTGCCAGCAGTGTCAGATTCGAAGCTTTCTTT
>few|TRBJ2-1|TRBD2|TRBV11-2
CASSPRPYSGRADEQFF
TGTGCCAGCAGCCCCCGTCCATACAGCGGGAGGGCCGATGAGCAGTTCTTC
>few|TRBJ2-5|TRBD1|TRBV11-2
CASSLIGTGLSGETQYF
TGTGCCAGCAGCTTAATTGGGACAGGGCTTTCCGGAGAGACCCAGTACTTC
>few|TRBJ2-1|TRBD2|TRBV5-6
CASSQLTGTSGRGGSYNEQFF
TGTGCCAGCAGCCAACTGACCGGGACTAGCGGGAGGGGGGGCTCCTACAATGAGCAGTTCTTC
>.|TRBJ2-7|.|TRBV11-2
CASSRIRAFYEQYF
TGTGCCAGCAGCCGGATAAGAGCGTTCTACGAGCAGTACTTC
>many|TRBJ1-5|.|TRBV20-1
CSARSTGQPQHF
TGCAGTGCTAGAAGTACGGGTCAGCCCCAGCATTTT
>many|TRBJ2-5|TRBD1|TRBV25-1
CASSDARGLETQYF
TGTGCCAGCAGTGACGCCAGGGGGCTTGAAACCCAGTACTTC
>.|TRBJ2-7|.|TRBV3-1
CASSHLNYPPYEQYF
TGTGCCAGCAGCCACCTGAACTATCCACCCTACGAGCAGTACTTC
>.|TRBJ1-1|.|TRBV11-3
CASSLGPRVGGDTEAFF
TGTGCCAGCAGCTTAGGCCCTCGGGTAGGGGGGGACACTGAAGCTTTCTTT
>few|TRBJ2-5|.|TRBV5-1
CASSFGSLQETQYF
TGCGCCAGCAGCTTTGGTAGCCTACAAGAGACCCAGTACTTC
>few|TRBJ2-3|.|TRBV29-1
CSAKQGGTDTQYF
TGCAGCGCAAAACAGGGTGGGACAGATACGCAGTATTTT